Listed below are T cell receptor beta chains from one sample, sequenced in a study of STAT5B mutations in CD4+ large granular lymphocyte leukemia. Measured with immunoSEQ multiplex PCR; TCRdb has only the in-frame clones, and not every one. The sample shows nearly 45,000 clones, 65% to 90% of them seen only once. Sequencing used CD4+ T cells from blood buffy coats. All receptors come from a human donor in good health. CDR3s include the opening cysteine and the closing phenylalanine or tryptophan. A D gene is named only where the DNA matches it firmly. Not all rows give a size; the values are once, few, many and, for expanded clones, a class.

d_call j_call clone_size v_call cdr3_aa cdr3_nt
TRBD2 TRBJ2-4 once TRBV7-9 CASSLGLAGGYKYF TGTGCCAGCAGCCTTGGACTAGCGGGAGGGTATAAGTACTTC
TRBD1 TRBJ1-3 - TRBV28 CASSSGTASGNTIYF TGTGCCAGCAGTTCAGGGACAGCCTCTGGAAACACCATATATTTT
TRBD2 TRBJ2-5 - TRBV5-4 CASSFLAGGETQYF TGTGCCAGCAGCTTCCTAGCGGGAGGAGAGACCCAGTACTTC
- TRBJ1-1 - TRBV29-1 CSVDSGRWTEAFF TGCAGCGTTGATTCTGGGCGGTGGACTGAAGCTTTCTTT
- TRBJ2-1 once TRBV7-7 CASSPGVGGHNEQFF TGTGCCAGCAGCCCGGGTGTTGGCGGCCACAATGAGCAGTTCTTC
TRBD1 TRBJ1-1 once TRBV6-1 CAGKTGPNTEAFF TGTGCCGGAAAGACAGGGCCTAACACTGAAGCTTTCTTT
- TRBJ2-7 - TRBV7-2 CASSPVRGAGGEQYF TGTGCCAGCAGCCCCGTTAGGGGAGCCGGCGGCGAGCAGTACTTC
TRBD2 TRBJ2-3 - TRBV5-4 CASSLAGTSDEDTQYF TGTGCCAGCAGCTTGGCTGGGACTAGCGACGAAGATACGCAGTATTTT
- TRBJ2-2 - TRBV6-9 CASSSRVLSTGELFF TGTGCCAGCAGTTCCCGGGTCCTCTCGACCGGGGAGCTGTTTTTT
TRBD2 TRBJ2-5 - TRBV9 CASSVVGAGGPQETQYF TGTGCCAGCAGCGTAGTGGGTGCGGGAGGGCCTCAAGAGACCCAGTACTTC
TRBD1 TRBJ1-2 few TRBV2 CASTRGAYGYTF TGTGCCAGCACCAGGGGGGCCTATGGCTACACCTTC
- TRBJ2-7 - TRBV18 CATAQGRAYEQYF TGTGCCACTGCCCAGGGTAGAGCCTACGAGCAGTACTTC
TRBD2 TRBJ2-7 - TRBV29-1 CSVEWASGTDYEQYF TGCAGCGTTGAATGGGCTAGCGGGACAGACTACGAGCAGTACTTC
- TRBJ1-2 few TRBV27 CASSFLRQGGSNYGYTF TGTGCCAGCAGTTTTCTAAGGCAGGGAGGTTCTAACTATGGCTACACCTTC
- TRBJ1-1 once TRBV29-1 CSVVVEGGRNTEAFF TGCAGCGTGGTCGTTGAGGGGGGCCGGAACACTGAAGCTTTCTTT
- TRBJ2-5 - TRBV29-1 CSVVPGMGQETQYF TGCAGCGTGGTACCAGGGATGGGTCAAGAGACCCAGTACTTC
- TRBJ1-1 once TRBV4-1 CASSQDQSRVDTEAFF TGCGCCAGCAGCCAAGATCAATCCAGGGTGGATACTGAAGCTTTCTTT
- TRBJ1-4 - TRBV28 CASSLVGGEEKLFF TGTGCCAGCAGTTTGGTGGGGGGGGAAGAAAAACTGTTTTTT
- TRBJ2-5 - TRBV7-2 CASSLGQGQNQETQYF TGTGCCAGCAGCTTAGGGCAGGGCCAGAATCAAGAGACCCAGTACTTC
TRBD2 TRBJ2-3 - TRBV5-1 CASSLMYSGSRDTQYF TGCGCCAGCAGCTTGATGTATAGCGGGAGTAGGGATACGCAGTATTTT